Below are 27 T cell receptor beta chains sequenced from a single sample in a study of cytomegalovirus exposure and HLA in healthy donors. A multiplex PCR was run with 60 Vbeta primers and 13 Jbeta primers. Some clones are missing from TCRdb's copy, which holds only in-frame ones; the method was immunoSEQ multiplex PCR. The sample carries 75,000 to 90,000 clones, under 80% recorded once. Sequencing was performed on PBMCs. These receptors all come from a male donor in good health and CMV-seropositive.

The DNA for the CDR3 is TGCGCCAGCAGCCAAGGGCAGGGTACCTACGAGCAGTACTTC. It specifies CASSQGQGTYEQYF. V usage is TRBV4-1 and J usage is TRBJ2-7; D perhaps matches TRBD1 (5 bases). The CDR3 contains 14 residues. With 1 base removed from V and 2 bases from J, the gap between germline ends came to 9 bases. Germline CDR1 reads MGHRA; CDR2 reads YSYEKL.

The V gene is TRBV5-1, the J gene TRBJ2-7; the D gene is possibly TRBD2 (6 bases). The germline CDR1 and CDR2 sequences are SGHRS and YFSETQ. Trimming removed 6 bases at V and 6 bases at J, with 28 bases between. The CDR3 has 17 amino acids. The CDR3 DNA reads TGCGCCAGCACATCACAAGGGGCGGGAAGGGCCGCTTCCGAGCAGTACTTC. This translates into CASTSQGAGRAASEQYF.

The CDR3 nucleotides read TGCAGCGTAGTCCCCGGGGAGCAGTTCTTC. It encodes CSVVPGEQFF. V and J are TRBV29-1 and TRBJ2-1; no firm D call. Germline values: CDR1 SQVTM, CDR2 ANQGSEA. The CDR3 is 10 residues long. The V and J ends lost 6 bases and 10 bases respectively, with 10 bases between them.

The V gene is TRBV7-9, the J gene TRBJ2-1, with 9 nucleotides matching TRBD2. The length of the CDR3 is 18 residues. Germline CDR1 reads SEHNR; CDR2 reads FQNEAQ (reference sequence). V lost 1 base and J lost 4; bases outside the gene matches: 11. The CDR3 spells CASSLGVSLAGLYNEQFF. CDR3 bases: TGTGCCAGCAGCTTAGGAGTGTCCCTAGCGGGATTATACAATGAGCAGTTCTTC. Complete variable domain (other parts from reference TRBV7-9 and TRBJ2-1): DTGVSQNPRHKITKRGQNVTFRCDPISEHNRLYWYRQTLGQGPEFLTYFQNEAQLEKSRLLSDRFSAERPKGSFSTLEIQRTEQGDSAMYLCASSLGVSLAGLYNEQFFGPGTRLTVL.

V usage is TRBV9 and J usage is TRBJ2-3; TRBD2 is a possible D gene (6 bases). With 1 base removed from V and 11 bases from J, the gap between germline ends came to 17 bases. Per germline, CDR1 SGDLS and CDR2 YYNGEE. This CDR3 is 14 amino acids long. The CDR3 DNA sequence: TGTGCCAGCAGCGTAATAGGGACTGATCGAATGCAGTATTTT. It specifies CASSVIGTDRMQYF.

The sample holds a few counts of this clone. V is TRBV28 and J is TRBJ1-2; TRBD1 matches 8 bases. CDR3 length: 13 amino acids. Trimming took 7 bases from V and 8 from J; bases not matched to a gene: 9. From germline, CDR1 is MDHEN and CDR2 SYDVKM. The CDR3 reads CASINQGARGYTF. The CDR3 DNA reads TGTGCCAGCATCAATCAGGGGGCGAGGGGCTACACCTTC.

The rearrangement uses TRBV6-4 and TRBJ2-3; 10 bases are shared with TRBD2. V lost 3 bases, J lost 6 bases, and 6 bases stayed unmatched. Germline-derived CDR1 and CDR2 are MRHNA and SNTAGT. There are 15 residues in the CDR3. This CDR3 is CASSESSGSVDTQYF. The CDR3 DNA is TGTGCCAGCAGTGAATCTAGCGGGAGCGTGGATACGCAGTATTTT.

The chain recombines TRBV6-5 with TRBJ1-2, with D unclear. The CDR3 runs 15 residues. Trimming removed 0 bases at V and 8 bases at J, with 16 bases between. Germline lookup yields CDR1 MNHEY and CDR2 SVGAGI. CDR3 sequence (DNA): TGTGCCAGCAGTTACTCCGGACCGGGAAGCGGCGGCTACACCTTC. Protein product: CASSYSGPGSGGYTF.

This chain uses TRBV28 with TRBJ1-4; the match to TRBD1 covers 8 bases. The germline gives CDR1 MDHEN, CDR2 SYDVKM. Trimming at V came to 4 bases and at J to 7 bases, leaving 14 bases not matched to a gene. This CDR3 region has 17 residues. In DNA form, the CDR3 reads TGTGCCAGCAGTTCCCTTGTCTTCACAGGGGGGATTGAAAAACTGTTTTTT. Protein product: CASSSLVFTGGIEKLFF.

J is TRBJ2-4 and V is TRBV7-2; 9 positions agree with TRBD2. The CDR3 covers 17 residues. The V segment lost 3 bases and the J segment 2 bases; nucleotides outside the gene matches: 8. The germline CDR1 and CDR2 sequences are SGHTA and FQGNSA. CDR3 sequence: CASSLGGGGASKNIQYF. Written as DNA, the CDR3 is TGTGCCAGCAGCTTGGGCGGCGGGGGGGCCTCCAAAAACATTCAGTACTTC.

This chain links TRBV6-6 with TRBJ2-3; TRBD2 aligns across 10 bases. Germline trimming cut 11 bases from V and 4 bases from J; bases unmatched to any gene: 12. The CDR3 has 15 residues. Germline V gives CDR1 MNHNY, CDR2 SVGAGI (reference sequence). In nucleotides, the CDR3 is TGTGCCGTCAACCTCAAGCGGGGGGGCCCAGATACGCAGTATTTT. This gives the protein CAVNLKRGGPDTQYF.

CDR3 DNA: TGTGCCAGCAGCCCGACGACTGGGACAGTCTACTACGAGCAGTACTTC. It yields the protein CASSPTTGTVYYEQYF. The chain links TRBV5-6 to TRBJ2-7; 7 bases agree with TRBD1. Per germline, CDR1 SGHDT and CDR2 YYEEEE. The CDR3 is 16 amino acids. V shed 4 bases, J shed 3 bases, and the junction held 13 bases outside the gene matches.

The rearrangement uses TRBV7-2 and TRBJ2-7; 11 bases match TRBD2. CDR1 and CDR2 (germline): SGHTA, FQGNSA. The CDR3 extends over 16 amino acids. The V segment lost 3 bases and the J segment 0 bases; nucleotides outside the gene matches: 4. CDR3 nucleotides: TGTGCCAGCAGCTTTCCTAGCGGGAGGTACTCCTACGAGCAGTACTTC. It codes for CASSFPSGRYSYEQYF.

The chain carries TRBV4-3 and TRBJ2-4; maybe TRBD1 (6 bases). Trimming pared 0 bases from V and 8 bases from J, leaving 17 bases between. Per the germline V gene, CDR1 is LGHNA and CDR2 is YSLEER. This CDR3 spans 16 amino acids. The CDR3 DNA follows: TGCGCCAGCAGCCAAGAGGCCAGGGGAGCGATCGACATTCAGTACTTC. It is translated as CASSQEARGAIDIQYF.

The CDR3 is CAFLRDIMNTEAFF. CDR3 coding DNA: TGTGCCTTCCTCCGGGATATCATGAACACTGAAGCTTTCTTT. J is TRBJ1-1 and V is TRBV30, with D uncertain. CDR1 and CDR2 from the germline V gene are GTSNPN and SVGIG (reference sequence). The CDR3 runs 14 residues. V lost 7 bases to trimming and J lost 0 bases, with 15 bases between them.

J is TRBJ2-5 and V is TRBV28; D perhaps matches TRBD2 (7 bases). The germline CDR1 and CDR2 sequences are MDHEN and SYDVKM. Trimming took off 7 bases at V and 5 bases at J, with 14 bases between the two ends. The CDR3 has 13 amino acids. The CDR3 loop reads CASNGGLIETQYF. CDR3 nucleotides: TGTGCCAGCAACGGGGGGCTGATCGAGACCCAGTACTTC.

The chain's CDR3 is CASSILGPNEQFF. The CDR3 nucleotides are TGTGCCAGCTCAATACTGGGGCCCAATGAGCAGTTCTTC. The chain is built from TRBV18 and TRBJ2-1; D may be TRBD1 (5 bases). V was trimmed by 5 bases and J by 6 bases, leaving 11 bases between them. Germline lookup yields CDR1 KGHSH and CDR2 LQKENI. The CDR3 runs 13 residues.

The CDR3 bases are TGCAGCGTTGTTGGGGACACCTACGAGCAGTACTTC. Protein product: CSVVGDTYEQYF. The chain uses TRBV29-1 and TRBJ2-7; maybe TRBD1 (6 bases). The germline CDR1 and CDR2 sequences are SQVTM and ANQGSEA. The CDR3 extends over 12 amino acids. The V and J ends lost 4 bases and 2 bases respectively, with 9 bases between them.

This chain connects TRBV7-6 to TRBJ1-2, with 9 bases fitting TRBD1. V trimming: 5 bases; J trimming: 8 bases; junction bases outside the gene matches: 6. This CDR3 is 13 amino acids long. Germline V gene data show CDR1 as SGHVS and CDR2 as FNYEAQ. The chain's CDR3 is CASSLDRGCGYTF. In DNA form, the CDR3 reads TGTGCCAGCAGCCTGGACAGGGGCTGCGGCTACACCTTC.

V and J are TRBV6-1 and TRBJ2-7; 7 bases align to TRBD1. The ends lost 6 bases at V and 2 bases at J; junction bases unmatched: 10. Germline CDR1 and CDR2: MNHNS and SASEGT. The CDR3 consists of 15 residues. Here the CDR3 reads CASSNEGGTPYEQYF. CDR3 nucleotides: TGTGCCAGCAGCAATGAAGGGGGCACCCCCTACGAGCAGTACTTC.

The chain uses TRBV4-1 and TRBJ1-6; a weak D match, TRBD1 (6 bases). The CDR3 has 16 residues. Germline loops: CDR1 MGHRA, CDR2 YSYEKL. With 0 bases removed from V and 9 bases from J, the gap between germline ends came to 15 bases. The CDR3, as DNA: TGCGCCAGCAGCCAAGAACCCCAGGGGCTGACTTCACCCCTCCACTTT. Translation: CASSQEPQGLTSPLHF.

V is TRBV6-5 and J is TRBJ2-2; D is possibly TRBD1 (6 bases). The V gene's germline CDR1 is MNHEY and CDR2 SVGAGI. The V end lost 3 bases, the J end lost 2 bases, and 10 bases lay between the germline ends. This CDR3 is 15 amino acids long. The CDR3 nucleotides read TGTGCCAGCAGTTATCAGGGGCAAAACACCGGGGAGCTGTTTTTT. Its protein is CASSYQGQNTGELFF.

This sequence joins TRBV21-1 and TRBJ2-7; the table's D call TRBD1 went unverified against the DNA. TRBV21-1 is a documented pseudogene. The CDR3 covers 17 residues. The CDR3 here is CASSNCWTGPTSYEQYF. As DNA, the CDR3 is TGTGCCAGCAGCAACTGTTGGACAGGTCCAACCTCCTACGAGCAGTACTTC.

The chain uses TRBV7-9 and TRBJ1-2; 11 nucleotides agree with TRBD1. The CDR3 spans 14 residues. Trimming took 5 bases from V and 4 from J; bases not matched to a gene: 3. Germline V gives CDR1 SEHNR, CDR2 FQNEAQ (reference sequence). CDR3 nucleotide sequence: TGTGCCAGCAGCCGGACAGGGGGCAGCTATGGCTACACCTTC. As protein: CASSRTGGSYGYTF. The full variable domain, completed using reference TRBV7-9 and TRBJ1-2, is DTGVSQNPRHKITKRGQNVTFRCDPISEHNRLYWYRQTLGQGPEFLTYFQNEAQLEKSRLLSDRFSAERPKGSFSTLEIQRTEQGDSAMYLCASSRTGGSYGYTFGSGTRLTVV.

The genes are TRBV6-5 and TRBJ1-4, with D possibly matching TRBD1 (5 bases). CDR1 MNHEY and CDR2 SVGAGI come from the germline V gene. V was clipped by 4 bases and J by 10 bases, with 19 bases between them. The CDR3 covers 15 residues. CDR3 in amino acids: CASSSEYRPAGKLFF. Written as DNA, the CDR3 is TGTGCCAGCAGTTCAGAATACAGGCCCGCCGGAAAACTGTTTTTT.

This clone was counted once. The rearrangement joins TRBV28 to TRBJ1-5; 7 nucleotides align to TRBD1. Germline loops: CDR1 MDHEN, CDR2 SYDVKM. The CDR3 is made up of 17 amino acids. With 5 bases clipped from V and 0 bases from J, the junction kept 10 bases outside the gene matches. CDR3 in amino acids: CASSLWSRQGSNQPQHF. CDR3 coding DNA: TGTGCCAGCAGTCTTTGGTCAAGACAGGGTAGCAATCAGCCCCAGCATTTT.

This clone appeared a few times. This chain joins TRBV6-1 and TRBJ2-3; TRBD1 matches 8 bases. This CDR3 comprises 15 residues. The germline CDR1 and CDR2 sequences are MNHNS and SASEGT. V trimming: 5 bases; J trimming: 2 bases; junction bases outside the gene matches: 6. CDR3 amino acids: CASSLGQGHTDTQYF. CDR3 sequence (DNA): TGTGCCAGCAGTTTAGGACAGGGACACACAGATACGCAGTATTTT.